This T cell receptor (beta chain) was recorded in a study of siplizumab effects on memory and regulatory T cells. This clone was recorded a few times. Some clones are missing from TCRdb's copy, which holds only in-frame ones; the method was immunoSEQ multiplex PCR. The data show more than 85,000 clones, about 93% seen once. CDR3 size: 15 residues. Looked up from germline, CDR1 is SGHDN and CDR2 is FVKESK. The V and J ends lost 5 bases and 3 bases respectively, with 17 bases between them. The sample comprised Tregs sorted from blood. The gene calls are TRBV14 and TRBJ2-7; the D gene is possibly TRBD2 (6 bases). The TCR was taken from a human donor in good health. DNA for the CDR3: TGTGCCAGCAGCAGACGGACTAACCACTACTACGAGCAGTACTTC. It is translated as CASSRRTNHYYEQYF.